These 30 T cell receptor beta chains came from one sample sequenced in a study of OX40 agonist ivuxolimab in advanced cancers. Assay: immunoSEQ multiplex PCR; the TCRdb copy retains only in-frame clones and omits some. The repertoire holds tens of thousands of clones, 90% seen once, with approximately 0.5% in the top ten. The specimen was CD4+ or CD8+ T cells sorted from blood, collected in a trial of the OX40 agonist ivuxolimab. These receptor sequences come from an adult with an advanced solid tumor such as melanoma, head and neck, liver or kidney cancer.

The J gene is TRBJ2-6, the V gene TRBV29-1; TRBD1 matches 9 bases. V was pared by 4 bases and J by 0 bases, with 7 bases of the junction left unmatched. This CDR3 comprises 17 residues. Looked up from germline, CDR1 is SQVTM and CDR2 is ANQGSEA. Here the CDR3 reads CSVAAGTGSSGANVLTF. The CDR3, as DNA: TGCAGCGTTGCGGCAGGGACAGGGAGCTCTGGGGCCAACGTCCTGACTTTC.

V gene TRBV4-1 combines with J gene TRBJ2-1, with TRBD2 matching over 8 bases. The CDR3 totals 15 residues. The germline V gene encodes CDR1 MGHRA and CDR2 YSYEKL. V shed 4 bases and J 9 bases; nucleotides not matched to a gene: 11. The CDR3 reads CASSRGGAGDREQFF. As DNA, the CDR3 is TGCGCCAGCAGCCGAGGGGGAGCGGGAGATCGTGAGCAGTTCTTC.

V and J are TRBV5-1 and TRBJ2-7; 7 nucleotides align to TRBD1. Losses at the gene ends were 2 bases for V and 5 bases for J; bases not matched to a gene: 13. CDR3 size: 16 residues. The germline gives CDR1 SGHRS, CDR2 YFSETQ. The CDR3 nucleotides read TGCGCCAGCAGCTTAGGGTGGGGGACAGAGGGTGACGAGCAGTACTTC. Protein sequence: CASSLGWGTEGDEQYF.

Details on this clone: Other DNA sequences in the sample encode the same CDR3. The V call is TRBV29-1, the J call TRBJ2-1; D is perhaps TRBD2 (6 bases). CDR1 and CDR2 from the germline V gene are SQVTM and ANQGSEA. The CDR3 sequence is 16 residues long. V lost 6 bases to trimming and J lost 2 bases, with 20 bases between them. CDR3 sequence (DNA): TGCAGCGTGGTCCTTGTCGGGCGGGAAGCCTACAATGAGCAGTTCTTC. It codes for CSVVLVGREAYNEQFF.

In DNA, the CDR3 is TGTGCCAGCGGCCTAATAACGGGGGACCAAGAGACCCAGTACTTC. This codes for CASGLITGDQETQYF. This rearrangement joins TRBV7-2 to TRBJ2-5, with a possible D match to TRBD2 (6 bases). Trimming shortened V by 8 bases and J by 0 bases, and 16 bases separated the two germline ends. The CDR3 has 15 residues. Germline CDR1 is SGHTA and CDR2 is FQGNSA. Full variable domain (missing parts from reference TRBV7-2 and TRBJ2-5): GAGVSQSPSNKVTEKGKDVELRCDPISGHTALYWYRQSLGQGLEFLIYFQGNSAPDKSGLPSDRFSAERTGGSVSTLTIQRTQQEDSAVYLCASGLITGDQETQYFGPGTRLLVL.

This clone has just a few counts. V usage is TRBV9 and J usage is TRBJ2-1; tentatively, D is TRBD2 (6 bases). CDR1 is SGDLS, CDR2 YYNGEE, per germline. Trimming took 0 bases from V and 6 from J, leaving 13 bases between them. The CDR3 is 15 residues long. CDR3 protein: CASSVGSGPLNEQFF. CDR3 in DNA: TGTGCCAGCAGCGTAGGGAGCGGGCCCCTCAATGAGCAGTTCTTC.

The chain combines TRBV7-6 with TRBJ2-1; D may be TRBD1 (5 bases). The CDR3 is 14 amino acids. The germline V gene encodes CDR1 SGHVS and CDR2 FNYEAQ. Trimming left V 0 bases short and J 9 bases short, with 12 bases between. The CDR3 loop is CASSLAFQGSEQFF. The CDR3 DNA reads TGTGCCAGCAGCTTAGCGTTCCAGGGTAGTGAGCAGTTCTTC.

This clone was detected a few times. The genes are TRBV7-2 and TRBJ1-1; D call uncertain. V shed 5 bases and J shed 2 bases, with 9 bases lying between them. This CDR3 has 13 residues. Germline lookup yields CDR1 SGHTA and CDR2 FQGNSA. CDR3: CASSLRTNTEAFF. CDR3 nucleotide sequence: TGTGCCAGCAGCCTGAGGACTAACACTGAAGCTTTCTTT.

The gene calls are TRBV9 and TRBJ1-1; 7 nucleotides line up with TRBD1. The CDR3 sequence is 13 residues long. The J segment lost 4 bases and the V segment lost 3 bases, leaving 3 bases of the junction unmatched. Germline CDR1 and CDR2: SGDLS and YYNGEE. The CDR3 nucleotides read TGTGCCAGCAGCGGACAGGGTCCCACTGAAGCTTTCTTT. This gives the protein CASSGQGPTEAFF. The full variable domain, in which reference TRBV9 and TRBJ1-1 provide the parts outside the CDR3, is DSGVTQTPKHLITATGQRVTLRCSPRSGDLSVYWYQQSLDQGLQFLIQYYNGEERAKGNILERFSAQQFPDLHSELNLSSLELGDSALYFCASSGQGPTEAFFGQGTRLTVV.

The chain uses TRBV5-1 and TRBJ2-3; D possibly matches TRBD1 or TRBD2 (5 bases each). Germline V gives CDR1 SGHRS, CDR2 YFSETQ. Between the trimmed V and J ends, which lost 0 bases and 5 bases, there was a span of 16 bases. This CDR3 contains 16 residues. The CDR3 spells CASSLAAGTYEDTQYF. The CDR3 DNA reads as TGCGCCAGCAGCTTGGCTGCCGGGACGTATGAAGATACGCAGTATTTT.

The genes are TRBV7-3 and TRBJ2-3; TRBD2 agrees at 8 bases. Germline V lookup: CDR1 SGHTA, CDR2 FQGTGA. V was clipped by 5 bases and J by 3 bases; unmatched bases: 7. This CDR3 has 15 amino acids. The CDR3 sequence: CASSRTGGQTDTQYF. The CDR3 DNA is TGTGCCAGCAGCCGTACGGGAGGGCAAACAGATACGCAGTATTTT.

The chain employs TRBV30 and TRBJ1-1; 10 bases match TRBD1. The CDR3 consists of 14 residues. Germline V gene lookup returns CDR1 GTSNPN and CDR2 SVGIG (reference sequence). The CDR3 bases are TGTGCGGTGGGGACAGGGGCTTTGAACACTGAAGCTTTCTTT. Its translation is CAVGTGALNTEAFF.

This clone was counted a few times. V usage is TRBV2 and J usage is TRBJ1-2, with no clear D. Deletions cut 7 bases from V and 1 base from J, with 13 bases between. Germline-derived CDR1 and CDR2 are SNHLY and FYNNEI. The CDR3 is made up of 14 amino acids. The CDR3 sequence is CASKSGLLNYGYTF. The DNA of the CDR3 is TGTGCCAGCAAGTCAGGACTCCTTAACTATGGCTACACCTTC.

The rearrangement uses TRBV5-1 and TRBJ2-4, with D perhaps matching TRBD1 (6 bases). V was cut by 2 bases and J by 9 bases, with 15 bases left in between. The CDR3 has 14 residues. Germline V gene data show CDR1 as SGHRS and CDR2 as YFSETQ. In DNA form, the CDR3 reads TGCGCCAGCAGCTTAGCAGGGGACCTTAGCATTCAGTACTTC. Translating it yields CASSLAGDLSIQYF.

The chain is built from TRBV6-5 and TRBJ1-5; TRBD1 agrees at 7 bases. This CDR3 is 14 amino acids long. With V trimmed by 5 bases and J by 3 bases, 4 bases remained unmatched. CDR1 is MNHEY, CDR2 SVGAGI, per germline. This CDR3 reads CASSLDRFNQPQHF. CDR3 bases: TGTGCCAGCAGTCTGGACAGGTTCAATCAGCCCCAGCATTTT.

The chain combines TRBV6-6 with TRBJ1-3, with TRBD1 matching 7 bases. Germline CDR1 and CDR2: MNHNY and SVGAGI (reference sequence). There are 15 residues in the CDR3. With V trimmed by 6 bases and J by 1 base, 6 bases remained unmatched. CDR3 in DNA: TGTGCCAGCAGCATACAGGGGTCGTCTGGAAACACCATATATTTT. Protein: CASSIQGSSGNTIYF.

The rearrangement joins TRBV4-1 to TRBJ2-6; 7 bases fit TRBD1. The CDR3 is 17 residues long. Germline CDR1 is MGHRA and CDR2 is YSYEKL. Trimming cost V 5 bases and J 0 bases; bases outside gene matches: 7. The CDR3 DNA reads TGCGCCAGCAGCGTAGGACAGGCGCTCTCTGGGGCCAACGTCCTGACTTTC. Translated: CASSVGQALSGANVLTF.

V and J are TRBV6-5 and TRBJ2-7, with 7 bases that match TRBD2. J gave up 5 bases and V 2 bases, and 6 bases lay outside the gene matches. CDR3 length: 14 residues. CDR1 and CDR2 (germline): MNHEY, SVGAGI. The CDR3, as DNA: TGTGCCAGCAGTTACGGTGGGAGGGCCCACGAGCAGTACTTC. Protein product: CASSYGGRAHEQYF.

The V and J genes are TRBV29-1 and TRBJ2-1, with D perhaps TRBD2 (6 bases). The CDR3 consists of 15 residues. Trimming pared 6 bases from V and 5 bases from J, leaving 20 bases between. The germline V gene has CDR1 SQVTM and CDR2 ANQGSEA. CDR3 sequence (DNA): TGCAGCGTGACGGGTAGCGGATTATTTGACAATGAGCAGTTCTTC. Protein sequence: CSVTGSGLFDNEQFF.

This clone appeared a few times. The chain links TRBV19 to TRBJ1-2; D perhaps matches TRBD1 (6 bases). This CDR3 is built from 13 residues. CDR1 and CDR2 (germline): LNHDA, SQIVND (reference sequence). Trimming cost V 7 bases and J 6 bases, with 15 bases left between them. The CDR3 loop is CASKGGLSDGYTF. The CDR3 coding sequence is TGTGCCAGTAAGGGGGGACTCTCGGATGGCTACACCTTC. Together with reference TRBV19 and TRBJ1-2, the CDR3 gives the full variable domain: DGGITQSPKYLFRKEGQNVTLSCEQNLNHDAMYWYRQDPGQGLRLIYYSQIVNDFQKGDIAEGYSVSREKKESFPLTVTSAQKNPTAFYLCASKGGLSDGYTFGSGTRLTVV.

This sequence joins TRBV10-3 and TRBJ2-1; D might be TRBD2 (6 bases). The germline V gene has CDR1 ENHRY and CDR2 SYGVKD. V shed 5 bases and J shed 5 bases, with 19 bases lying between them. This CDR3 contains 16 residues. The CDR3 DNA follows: TGTGCCATCAGTTCCAACAGAAATAGCGGAAACAATGAGCAGTTCTTC. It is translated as CAISSNRNSGNNEQFF.

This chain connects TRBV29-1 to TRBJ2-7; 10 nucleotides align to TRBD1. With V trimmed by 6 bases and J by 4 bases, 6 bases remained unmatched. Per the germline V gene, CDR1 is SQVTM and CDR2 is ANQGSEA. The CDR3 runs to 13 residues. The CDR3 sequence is CSVVTGGSYEQYF. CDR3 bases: TGCAGCGTCGTGACAGGGGGCTCTTACGAGCAGTACTTC.

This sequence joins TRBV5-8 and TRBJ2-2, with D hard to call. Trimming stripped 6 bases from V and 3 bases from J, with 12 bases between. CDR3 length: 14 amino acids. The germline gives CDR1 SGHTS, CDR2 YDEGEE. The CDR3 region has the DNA TGTGCCAGCACCATGGTTAGGGACACCGGGGAGCTGTTTTTT. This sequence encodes CASTMVRDTGELFF.

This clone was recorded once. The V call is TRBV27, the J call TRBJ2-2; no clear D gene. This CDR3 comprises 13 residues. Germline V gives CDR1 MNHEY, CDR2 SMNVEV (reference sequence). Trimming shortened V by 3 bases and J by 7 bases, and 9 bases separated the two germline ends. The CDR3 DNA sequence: TGTGCCAGCAGTTTCTTCTACGGCGGGGAGCTGTTTTTT. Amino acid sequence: CASSFFYGGELFF.

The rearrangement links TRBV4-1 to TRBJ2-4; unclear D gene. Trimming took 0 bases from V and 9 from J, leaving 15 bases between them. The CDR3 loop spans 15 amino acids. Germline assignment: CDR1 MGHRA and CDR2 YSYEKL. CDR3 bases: TGCGCCAGCAGCCAAGAGAGGTCAGCTTACAGCATTCAGTACTTC. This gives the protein CASSQERSAYSIQYF.

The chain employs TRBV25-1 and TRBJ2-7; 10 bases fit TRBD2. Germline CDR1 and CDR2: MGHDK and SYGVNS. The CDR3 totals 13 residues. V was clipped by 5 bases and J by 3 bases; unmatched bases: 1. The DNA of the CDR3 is TGTGCCAGCAGTCTAGCGGGAGTCTACGAGCAGTACTTC. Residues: CASSLAGVYEQYF.

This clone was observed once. The CDR3 sequence: CASSRDRARNEQFF. CDR3 DNA: TGTGCCAGCAGCCGGGACAGGGCGAGGAATGAGCAGTTCTTC. The chain combines TRBV6-5 with TRBJ2-1; 9 bases line up with TRBD1. The germline CDR1 and CDR2 sequences are MNHEY and SVGAGI. CDR3 size: 14 residues. With 6 bases clipped from V and 7 bases from J, the junction kept 7 bases outside the gene matches.

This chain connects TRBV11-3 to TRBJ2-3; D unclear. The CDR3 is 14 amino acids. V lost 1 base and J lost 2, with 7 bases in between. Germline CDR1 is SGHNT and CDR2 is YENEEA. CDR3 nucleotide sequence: TGTGCCAGCAGCTTAGGCCCTTTCACAGATACGCAGTATTTT. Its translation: CASSLGPFTDTQYF.

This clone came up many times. The CDR3 region has the DNA TGTGCCAGCAGCGAAGGAGGGGGTTCAGAGACCCAGTACTTC. Protein product: CASSEGGGSETQYF. The genes are TRBV9 and TRBJ2-5, with D perhaps matching TRBD1 or TRBD2 (6 bases each). V gave up 3 bases and J gave up 4 bases, with 13 bases separating them. The CDR3 totals 14 residues. CDR1 SGDLS and CDR2 YYNGEE come from the germline V gene.

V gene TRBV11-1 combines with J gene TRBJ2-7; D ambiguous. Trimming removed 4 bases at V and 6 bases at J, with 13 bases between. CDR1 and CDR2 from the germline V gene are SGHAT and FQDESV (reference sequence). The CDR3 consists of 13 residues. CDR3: CASSYDRYSEQYF. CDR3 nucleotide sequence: TGTGCCAGCAGCTACGACCGGTACTCCGAGCAGTACTTC.